The rows below give T cell receptor beta chains drawn from one sample of a study of metastatic and nonmetastatic thyroid tumors. TCRdb re-called the PCR reads with MiXCR. This sample carries about 22,000 clones, 15% to 20% of them seen once, and the ten largest clones take under 3%. Sequences were obtained from adjacent normal tissue. The origin of the receptors is a male donor with papillary thyroid cancer or a benign thyroid nodule (not recorded which). Some clones in this sample may be carry-over from other donors' samples. The CDR3 runs from the conserved cysteine through the conserved F or W. D genes are given only for firm matches. Clone sizes are given selectively: once, few, many, or a class where the clone is expanded.

V gene	D gene	J gene	clone size	CDR3 protein	CDR3 DNA
TRBV5-6	NA	TRBJ2-1	many	CASSFDRGYEQFF	TGTGCCAGCAGCTTCGATCGCGGGTATGAGCAGTTCTTC
TRBV29-1	NA	TRBJ1-2	many	CSVNFRDNYGYTF	TGCAGCGTTAATTTTCGAGATAACTATGGCTACACCTTC
TRBV27	TRBD2	TRBJ2-3	medium-sized	CASKPGLTDTQYF	TGTGCCAGCAAACCGGGACTAACAGATACGCAGTATTTT
TRBV20-1	NA	TRBJ1-5	many	CSANTGNSNQPQHF	TGCAGTGCCAACACAGGAAATAGCAATCAGCCCCAGCATTTT
TRBV6-1	NA	TRBJ1-2	NA	CASRPRWRGAGGHGYTF	TGTGCCAGCAGACCCCGATGGAGGGGCGCGGGTGGCCATGGCTACACCTTC
TRBV5-6	NA	TRBJ2-7	once	CASSSPPPRGEQYF	TGTGCCAGTAGCTCTCCCCCGCCCCGGGGCGAGCAGTACTTC
TRBV5-1	TRBD1	TRBJ1-2	many	CASSRRQGGGYGYTF	TGCGCCAGCAGCAGGAGACAGGGAGGGGGCTATGGCTACACCTTC
TRBV9	TRBD1	TRBJ2-2	many	CASHSGGGTGELFF	TGTGCCAGCCATTCAGGGGGTGGCACCGGGGAGCTGTTTTTT
TRBV5-6	NA	TRBJ1-2	NA	CASSLGQGGGYTF	TGTGCCAGCAGCTTGGGTCAGGGAGGTGGCTACACCTTC
TRBV11-1	NA	TRBJ1-2	NA	CASILSRGIRGNYGYTF	TGTGCCAGCATCTTATCTAGGGGCATCAGGGGTAACTATGGCTACACCTTC
TRBV6-1	NA	TRBJ1-5	many	CASSPDGRRGQPQHF	TGTGCCAGCAGCCCGGACGGGAGGCGCGGTCAGCCCCAGCATTTT
TRBV5-6	NA	TRBJ1-2	NA	CASSLGLAANYGYTF	TGTGCCAGCAGCTTGGGCCTGGCAGCTAACTATGGCTACACCTTC
TRBV9	NA	TRBJ2-6	many	CASSVGVTGANVLTF	TGTGCCAGCAGCGTAGGGGTGACTGGGGCCAACGTCCTGACTTTC
TRBV12-3/TRBV12-4	NA	TRBJ1-2	NA	CASSLPQTGGYTF	TGTGCCAGCAGCCTCCCACAGACCGGTGGCTACACCTTC
TRBV20-1	NA	TRBJ1-1	NA	CSARDPQTEAFF	TGCAGTGCTAGAGATCCACAAACTGAAGCTTTCTTT
TRBV2	NA	TRBJ1-1	few	CASSARSAGTEALF	TGTGCCAGCAGTGCTAGGTCGGCGGGCACTGAAGCTCTCTTT
TRBV12-3/TRBV12-4	NA	TRBJ1-2	medium-sized	CASTPRPGAGGYTF	TGTGCCAGCACCCCTAGGCCGGGGGCGGGTGGCTACACCTTC
TRBV2	NA	TRBJ1-3	NA	CASSDRGENTIYF	TGTGCCAGCAGTGACAGGGGAGAAAACACAATATATTTT
TRBV4-3	TRBD2	TRBJ2-1	many	CASSPRLAGVRYEQFF	TGCGCCAGCAGCCCCAGACTAGCGGGAGTGAGGTATGAGCAGTTCTTC
TRBV2	NA	TRBJ1-6	many	CASSEGTHGNSPLHF	TGTGCCAGCAGTGAAGGGACCCACGGGAATTCACCCCTCCACTTT
TRBV5-4	NA	TRBJ1-4	NA	CSSILAGTDEKLFF	TGTTCCAGCATCTTGGCCGGGACTGATGAAAAACTGTTTTTT
TRBV11-2	NA	TRBJ2-5	once	CARSWTQETQYF	TGTGCCAGAAGCTGGACACAGGAGACCCAGTACTTC
TRBV19	NA	TRBJ1-2	few	CASFPGPTSFGYTF	TGTGCCAGTTTTCCTGGGCCCACTTCCTTCGGGTACACCTTC
TRBV7-2	NA	TRBJ2-3	medium-sized	CASSRQSDTQYF	TGTGCCAGCAGCCGACAGTCAGATACGCAGTATTTT
TRBV20-1	NA	TRBJ2-1	NA	CNARDQSGISSYNEQFF	TGCAATGCTAGAGATCAAAGCGGAATTAGCTCCTATAATGAGCAGTTCTTC
TRBV5-6	NA	TRBJ1-5	many	CASSLAGIKPQHF	TGTGCCAGCAGCTTGGCAGGGATCAAGCCCCAGCATTTT
TRBV24-1	NA	TRBJ2-1	few	CATSVSGSYNEQFF	TGTGCCACCAGCGTAAGCGGTAGCTACAATGAGCAGTTCTTC
TRBV15	TRBD1	TRBJ1-1	many	CATSRRQGANTEAFF	TGTGCCACCAGCAGGCGACAGGGGGCCAACACTGAAGCTTTCTTT
TRBV27	TRBD2	TRBJ2-5	NA	CASSFVRLAGGCETQYF	TGTGCCAGCAGTTTTGTAAGACTAGCGGGAGGATGTGAGACCCAGTACTTC
TRBV18	NA	TRBJ2-5	many	CASSPPSGGETQYF	TGTGCCAGCTCACCACCTAGCGGAGGAGAGACCCAGTACTTC